A selection of T cell receptor beta chains follows, all from one sample in a study of cytomegalovirus exposure and HLA in healthy donors. Profiling relied on immunoSEQ multiplex PCR, and the TCRdb table lists in-frame clones only, not all of them. The repertoire holds approximately 160,000 clones, with roughly 76% as singletons. Input material: PBMCs. Receptors were obtained from a human donor in good health. Both conserved end residues are part of each CDR3. D genes are given only for firm matches. Some rows have no size entry. The others give once, few or many, or a class for an expanded clone.

J | D | size | V | DNA | CDR3
TRBJ1-1 | NA | NA | TRBV19 | TGTGCAACCGGCGGCAACCCCGGAGGGAACACTGAAGCTTTCTTT | CATGGNPGGNTEAFF
TRBJ1-3 | TRBD1 | NA | TRBV5-1 | TGCGCCAGCAGCTCCACAGGGGAAGCTGGAAACACCATATATTTT | CASSSTGEAGNTIYF
TRBJ2-7 | TRBD1 | NA | TRBV15 | TGTGCCACCAGCAGAGTAGGGGGCAAGGGGTACGAGCAGTACTTC | CATSRVGGKGYEQYF
TRBJ2-1 | NA | NA | TRBV5-5 | TGTGCCAGCAGCTTAGACAGGAGCATATACAATGAGCAGTTCTTC | CASSLDRSIYNEQFF
TRBJ2-2 | TRBD2 | NA | TRBV7-6 | TGTGCCAGCAGCATCCGACTAGCGGGGGACACCGGGGAGCTGTTTTTT | CASSIRLAGDTGELFF
TRBJ2-1 | NA | NA | TRBV11-3 | TGTGCCAGTTCGAGGGTTGGGGGAGGTGAGCAGTTCTTC | CASSRVGGGEQFF
TRBJ2-7 | TRBD2 | NA | TRBV7-8 | TGTGCCAGCAGACCTCTAGCGGGGGCCTACGAGCAGTACTTC | CASRPLAGAYEQYF
TRBJ1-1 | NA | few | TRBV10-3 | TGTGCCATCGAGTCCGGGAGCGGCACTGAAGCTTTCTTT | CAIESGSGTEAFF
TRBJ1-5 | TRBD1 | NA | TRBV5-6 | TGTGCCAGCAGCTTCACAGGGGATCAGCCCCAGCATTTT | CASSFTGDQPQHF
TRBJ2-3 | TRBD2 | NA | TRBV11-2 | TGTGCCAGCAGCCCCCACGACTTTGGCGGGGGAGATACGCAGTATTTT | CASSPHDFGGGDTQYF